This section outlines one T cell receptor beta chain sequence together with its context. Its target is unknown. The identical CDR3 is also encoded by other nucleotide sequences in the sample. The PCR employed 60 Vbeta primers together with 13 Jbeta primers. Profiled with immunoSEQ multiplex PCR; TCRdb holds only in-frame clones, not every one. The table shows around 300,000 clones, with 85% to 90% occurring only once. The data are from a study of cytomegalovirus exposure and HLA in healthy donors. Study conclusions and caveats: Trimming of TCR beta V- and J-genes showed a link, identified in a later analysis, to a missense DCLRE1C variant. Several top significant clusters appeared, in a later analysis, to be linked to common viral pathogens. Per a later analysis, 15,000 to 20,000 TCR beta sequences showed association with HLA alleles at 0.05 false discovery rate.

The CDR3 covers 11 residues. Germline values: CDR1 SGHRS, CDR2 YFSETQ. Trimming shortened V by 3 bases and J by 2 bases, and 2 bases separated the two germline ends. The chain carries TRBV5-1 and TRBJ2-5; D not certain. The source of this sequence is a woman aged 18-29 years in good health and CMV-seronegative. Sequencing was done on a sample of PBMCs. CDR3 DNA sequence: TGCGCCAGCAGCTCACAAGAGACCCAGTACTTC. Encoded protein: CASSSQETQYF. The entire variable domain, with the rest obtained from reference TRBV5-1 and TRBJ2-5, is as follows: KAGVTQTPRYLIKTRGQQVTLSCSPISGHRSVSWYQQTPGQGLQFLFEYFSETQRNKGNFPGRFSGRQFSNSRSEMNVSTLELGDSALYLCASSSQETQYFGPGTRLLVL.